This TCR beta chain was profiled in a study of T cells in Graves' hyperthyroidism and ophthalmopathy. This CDR3 has 13 residues. The V and J ends lost 7 bases and 3 bases respectively, with 13 bases between them. RNA transcripts gave rise to amplified TCR beta CDR3 regions. First-round RT-PCR of the TCR CDR3 relied on the HTBI primer set. TCRdb re-called the multiplex PCR reads with MiXCR, one entry per CDR3 protein. Altogether 300,000 to 350,000 distinct CDR3 sequences are present, 15% to 20% being singletons, with the ten largest covering about a sixth. Worth noting for this clonotype: Its antigen is not identified.

Whole-study findings and limits: Appearing also in blood were most of the thyroid clonotypes expanded above 0.001.

V gene TRBV12-3 or TRBV12-4 combines with J gene TRBJ2-7; D not certain. This clonotype was obtained from a woman aged 40 to 50 with Graves' ophthalmopathy. The specimen was blood. The CDR3 nucleotides are TGTGCCAGCACGGCCCCAAATAGCTACGAGCAGTACTTC. Translated: CASTAPNSYEQYF.